In this sample, the clone carrying this T cell receptor beta chain turned up many times. With 4 bases clipped from V and 7 bases from J, the junction kept 22 bases outside the gene matches. Germline V lookup: CDR1 SGHNT, CDR2 YYREEE (reference sequence). CDR3 size: 18 residues. The data were obtained in a study of read filtering for tumor transcriptome and immune sequencing. The library was built from around 380 ng RNA with molecular barcoded adaptors for alpha/delta and beta/gamma chains. From the reads, TCRdb called clonotypes with MiXCR, one entry per CDR3 protein. The sample includes about 37,000 distinct CDR3 sequences, roughly 10% seen only once; the top ten take around 34%.

The chain is built from TRBV5-4 and TRBJ2-5; 7 positions agree with TRBD2. The source is a donor aged 40 or older with multiple myeloma. Sequencing used a population of CD138-negative cells sorted from bone marrow. This CDR3 is CASSPKGGRSGTRGTQYF. The DNA of the CDR3 is TGTGCCAGCAGCCCCAAGGGCGGACGGAGCGGGACGCGGGGGACCCAGTACTTC.